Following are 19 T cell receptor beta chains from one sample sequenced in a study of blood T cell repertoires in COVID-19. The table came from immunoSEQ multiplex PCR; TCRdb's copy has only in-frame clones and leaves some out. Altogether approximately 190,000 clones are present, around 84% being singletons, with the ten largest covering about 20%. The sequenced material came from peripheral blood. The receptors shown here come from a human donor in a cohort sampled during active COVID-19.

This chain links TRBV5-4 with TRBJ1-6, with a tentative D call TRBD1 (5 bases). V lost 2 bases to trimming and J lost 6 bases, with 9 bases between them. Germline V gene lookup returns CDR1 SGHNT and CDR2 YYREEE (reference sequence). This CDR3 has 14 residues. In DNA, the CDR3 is TGTGCCAGCAGCTTAGGGGTTCGTAATTCACCCCTCCACTTT. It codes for CASSLGVRNSPLHF.

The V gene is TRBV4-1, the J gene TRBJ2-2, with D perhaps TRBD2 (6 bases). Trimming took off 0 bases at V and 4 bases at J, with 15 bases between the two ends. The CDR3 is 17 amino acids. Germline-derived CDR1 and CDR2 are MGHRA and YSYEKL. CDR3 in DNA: TGCGCCAGCAGCCAAGATGGGGGGAGTTCGATCACCGGGGAGCTGTTTTTT. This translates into CASSQDGGSSITGELFF.

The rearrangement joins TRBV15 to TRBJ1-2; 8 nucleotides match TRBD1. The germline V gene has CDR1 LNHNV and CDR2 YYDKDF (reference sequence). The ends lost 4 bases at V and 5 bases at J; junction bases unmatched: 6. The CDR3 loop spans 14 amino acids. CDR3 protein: CATSKTGELYGYTF. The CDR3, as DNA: TGTGCCACCAGCAAGACAGGGGAATTATATGGCTACACCTTC.

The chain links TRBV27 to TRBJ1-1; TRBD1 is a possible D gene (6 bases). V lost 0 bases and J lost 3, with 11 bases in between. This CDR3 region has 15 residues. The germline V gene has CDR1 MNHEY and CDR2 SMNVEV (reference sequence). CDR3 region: CASSLSNRAYTEAFF. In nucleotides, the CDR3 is TGTGCCAGCAGTTTATCAAACAGGGCGTACACTGAAGCTTTCTTT.

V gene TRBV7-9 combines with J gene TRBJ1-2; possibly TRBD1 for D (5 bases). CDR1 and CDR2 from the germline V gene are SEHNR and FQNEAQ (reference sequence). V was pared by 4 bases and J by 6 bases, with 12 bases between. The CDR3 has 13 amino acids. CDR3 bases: TGTGCCAGCAGCTCGATCAGGGAGGATGGCTACACCTTC. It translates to CASSSIREDGYTF.

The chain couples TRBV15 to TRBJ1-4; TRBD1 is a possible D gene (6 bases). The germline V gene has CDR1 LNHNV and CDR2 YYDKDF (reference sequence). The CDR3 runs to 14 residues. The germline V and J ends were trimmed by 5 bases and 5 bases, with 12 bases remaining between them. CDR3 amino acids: CATSAGRGNEKLFF. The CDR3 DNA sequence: TGTGCCACCAGCGCAGGGAGGGGGAATGAAAAACTGTTTTTT. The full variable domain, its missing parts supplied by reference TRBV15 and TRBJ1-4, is DAMVIQNPRYQVTQFGKPVTLSCSQTLNHNVMYWYQQKSSQAPKLLFHYYDKDFNNEADTPDNFQSRRPNTSFCFLDIRSPGLGDTAMYLCATSAGRGNEKLFFGSGTQLSVL.

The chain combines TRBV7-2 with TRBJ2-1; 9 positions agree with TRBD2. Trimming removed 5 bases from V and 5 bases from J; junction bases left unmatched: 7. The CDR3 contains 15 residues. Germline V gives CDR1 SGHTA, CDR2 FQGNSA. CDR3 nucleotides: TGTGCCAGCAGCAAGAGACTAGCGGCCAACAATGAGCAGTTCTTC. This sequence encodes CASSKRLAANNEQFF. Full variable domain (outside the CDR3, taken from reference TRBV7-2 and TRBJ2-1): GAGVSQSPSNKVTEKGKDVELRCDPISGHTALYWYRQSLGQGLEFLIYFQGNSAPDKSGLPSDRFSAERTGGSVSTLTIQRTQQEDSAVYLCASSKRLAANNEQFFGPGTRLTVL.

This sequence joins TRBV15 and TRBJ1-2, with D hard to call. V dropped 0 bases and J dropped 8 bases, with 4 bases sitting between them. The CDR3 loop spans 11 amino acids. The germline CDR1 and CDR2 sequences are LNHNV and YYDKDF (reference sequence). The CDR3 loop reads CATSRESGYTF. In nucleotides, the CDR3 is TGTGCCACCAGCAGAGAAAGCGGCTACACCTTC.

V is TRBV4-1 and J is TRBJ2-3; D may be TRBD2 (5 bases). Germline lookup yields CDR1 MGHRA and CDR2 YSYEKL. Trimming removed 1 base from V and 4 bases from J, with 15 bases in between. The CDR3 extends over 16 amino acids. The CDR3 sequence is CASSQGVSSEADTQYF. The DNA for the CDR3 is TGCGCCAGCAGCCAAGGTGTCAGTTCGGAGGCAGATACGCAGTATTTT.

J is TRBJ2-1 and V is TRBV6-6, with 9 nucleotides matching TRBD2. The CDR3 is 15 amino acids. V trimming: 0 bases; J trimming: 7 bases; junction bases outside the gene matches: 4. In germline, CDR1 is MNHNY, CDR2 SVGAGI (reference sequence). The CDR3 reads CASSYSGTSINEQFF. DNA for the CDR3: TGTGCCAGCAGTTACTCGGGGACTAGCATAAATGAGCAGTTCTTC.

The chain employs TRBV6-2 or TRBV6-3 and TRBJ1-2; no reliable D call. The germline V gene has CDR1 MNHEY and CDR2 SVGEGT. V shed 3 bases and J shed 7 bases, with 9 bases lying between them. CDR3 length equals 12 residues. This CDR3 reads CASSYRSSGYTF. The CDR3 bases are TGTGCCAGCAGTTATCGGAGCAGTGGCTACACCTTC.

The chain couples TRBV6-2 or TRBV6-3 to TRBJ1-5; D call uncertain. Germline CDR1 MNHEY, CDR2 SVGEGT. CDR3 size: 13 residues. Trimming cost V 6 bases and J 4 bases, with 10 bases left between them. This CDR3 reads CASSNTPNQPQHF. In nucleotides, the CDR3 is TGTGCCAGCAGCAACACCCCGAATCAGCCCCAGCATTTT.

Here the CDR3 reads CATSDLRDSGTQYF. CDR3 nucleotides: TGTGCCACCAGTGATTTGAGGGACTCGGGTACGCAGTATTTT. This chain connects TRBV24-1 to TRBJ2-3; maybe TRBD2 (6 bases). This CDR3 contains 14 residues. The V gene's germline CDR1 is KGHDR and CDR2 SFDVKD. The V end was cut by 0 bases, the J end by 8 bases, with 11 bases between.

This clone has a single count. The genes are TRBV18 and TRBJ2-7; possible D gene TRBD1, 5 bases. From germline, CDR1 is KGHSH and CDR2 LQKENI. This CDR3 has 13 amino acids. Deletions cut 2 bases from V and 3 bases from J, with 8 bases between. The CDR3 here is CASSPGAHYEQYV. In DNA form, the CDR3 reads TGTGCCAGCTCACCAGGGGCCCACTACGAGCAGTACGTC.

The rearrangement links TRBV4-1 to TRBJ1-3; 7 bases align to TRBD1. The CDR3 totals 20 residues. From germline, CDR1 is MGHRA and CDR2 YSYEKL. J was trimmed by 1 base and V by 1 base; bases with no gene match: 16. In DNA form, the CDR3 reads TGCGCCAGCAGCCAAGGCTGGCCGGGACAGATTTTTCGATCTGGAAACACCATATATTTT. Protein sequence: CASSQGWPGQIFRSGNTIYF.

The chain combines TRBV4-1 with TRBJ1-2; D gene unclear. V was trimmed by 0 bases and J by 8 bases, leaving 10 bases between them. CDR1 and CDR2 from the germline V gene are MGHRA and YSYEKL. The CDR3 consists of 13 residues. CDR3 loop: CASSQDRSTGYTF. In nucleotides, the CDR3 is TGCGCCAGCAGCCAAGACCGTTCTACGGGCTACACCTTC.

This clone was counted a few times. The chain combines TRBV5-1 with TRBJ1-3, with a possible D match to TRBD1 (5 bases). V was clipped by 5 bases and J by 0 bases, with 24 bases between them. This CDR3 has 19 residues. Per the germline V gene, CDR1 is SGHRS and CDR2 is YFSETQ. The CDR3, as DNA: TGCGCCAGCAGGATTAGAACGCAGGGTAAATTGATCTCTGGAAACACCATATATTTT. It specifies CASRIRTQGKLISGNTIYF.

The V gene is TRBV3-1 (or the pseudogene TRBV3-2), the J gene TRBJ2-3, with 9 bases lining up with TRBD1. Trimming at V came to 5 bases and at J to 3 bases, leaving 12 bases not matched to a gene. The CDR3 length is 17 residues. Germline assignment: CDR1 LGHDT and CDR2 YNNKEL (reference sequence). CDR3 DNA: TGTGCCAGCAGCTTCCACAGGGGGCTGGGGTTGACAGATACGCAGTATTTT. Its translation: CASSFHRGLGLTDTQYF.

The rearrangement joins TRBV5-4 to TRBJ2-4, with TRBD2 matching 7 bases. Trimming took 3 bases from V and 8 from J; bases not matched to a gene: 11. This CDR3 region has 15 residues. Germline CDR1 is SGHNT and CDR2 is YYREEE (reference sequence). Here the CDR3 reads CASSSPHGGGDIQYF. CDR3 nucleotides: TGTGCCAGCAGCTCGCCCCACGGGGGAGGGGACATTCAGTACTTC. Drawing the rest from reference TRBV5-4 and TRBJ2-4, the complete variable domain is ETGVTQSPTHLIKTRGQQVTLRCSSQSGHNTVSWYQQALGQGPQFIFQYYREEENGRGNFPPRFSGLQFPNYSSELNVNALELDDSALYLCASSSPHGGGDIQYFGAGTRLSVL.